The source of this T cell receptor (beta chain) is a study of blood T cell repertoires in COVID-19. Study-level background: Spain, Italy and the United States supplied samples that represented acute and convalescent COVID-19. Nucleic acid was either cDNA or gDNA, and it came from T cells, B-cell-depleted T cells, or PBMCs.

A remark on this clone: In the same sample, other DNA sequences code for this CDR3.

Germline lookup yields CDR1 SGDLS and CDR2 YYNGEE. V shed 3 bases, J shed 5 bases, and the junction held 2 bases outside the gene matches. CDR3 size: 12 residues. Generated by immunoSEQ multiplex PCR, the TCRdb table keeps only in-frame clones and is missing some. Counted here are 250,000 to 350,000 clones, around 86% occurring once; the ten biggest clones make up 1.5% to 2%. The chain has TRBV9 and TRBJ2-7; 7 nucleotides align to TRBD1. Sequencing input: peripheral blood. The TCR was taken from a woman in her fifties or sixties with acute or convalescent COVID-19. The CDR3 loop is CASSGTGDEQYF. In DNA, the CDR3 is TGTGCCAGCAGCGGAACAGGGGACGAGCAGTACTTC.